What follows is one TCR beta chain and its context. This specimen comes from a study of blood T cell repertoires in COVID-19. Study-wide context: PBMCs, B-cell-depleted T cells, or T cells provided the cDNA or gDNA that made up the material.

Per the original data handling: Reference gene primer amplification in the assay estimated nucleated cell counts. The assay was immunoSEQ multiplex PCR, and TCRdb's table has in-frame clones only and misses some. Clone size and the V and J calls come from that table; the DNA yielded D and trimming. Of roughly 100,000 clones in the sample, more than 80% were seen once. This receptor was taken from a human donor in a cohort sampled during active COVID-19. What was sequenced was peripheral blood.

In DNA form, the CDR3 reads TGTGCCAGCAGCCCAACCGGGGAGCTGTTTTTT. It specifies CASSPTGELFF. The rearrangement links TRBV7-8 to TRBJ2-2; D not resolved. Looked up from germline, CDR1 is SGHVS and CDR2 is FQNEAQ. This CDR3 region has 11 residues. V was clipped by 5 bases and J by 5 bases, with 3 bases between them.